This entry lists 9 T cell receptor beta chains sequenced from one sample in a study of T cell responses to AZD1222 COVID-19 vaccine (dated by TCRdb to 2020 to 2023). Libraries were constructed by the immunoSEQ multiplex PCR assay. TCRdb holds this immuneACCESS table with in-frame rearrangements only. Some clones are missing; in checked studies, unresolved V genes explain under half, and the rest has no known cause. The table for this sample lists 130,000 to 150,000 clones; about nine tenths of them were counted only once. Over 1.5% of the sample goes to the ten largest clones. Per the publication, the time point label means: baseline before first vaccination. Sequenced material: peripheral blood, taken on day 0 of AZD1222 vaccination. The receptor set was obtained from an adult in good health.

The chain links TRBV19 to TRBJ1-3; 9 bases fit TRBD1. This CDR3 has 15 amino acids. The J segment lost 5 bases and the V segment lost 3 bases, leaving 5 bases of the junction unmatched. CDR1 LNHDA and CDR2 SQIVND come from the germline V gene (reference sequence). The CDR3 here is CASSMTGGRRNTIYF. CDR3 DNA: TGTGCCAGTAGTATGACAGGGGGAAGGAGAAACACCATATATTTT.

The chain carries TRBV10-2 and TRBJ1-1; D call uncertain. The germline V gene has CDR1 WSHSY and CDR2 SAAADI. V shed 6 bases and J shed 3 bases, with 14 bases lying between them. This CDR3 contains 14 residues. CDR3 protein: CASRMDGKYTEAFF. CDR3 coding DNA: TGCGCCAGCAGGATGGACGGTAAATACACTGAAGCTTTCTTT.

This clone was observed once. V usage is TRBV19 and J usage is TRBJ2-5; TRBD2 matches 7 bases. Germline V CDR1 and CDR2: LNHDA, SQIVND (reference sequence). The CDR3 loop spans 15 amino acids. J was trimmed by 3 bases and V by 1 base; bases with no gene match: 5. The CDR3 DNA follows: TGTGCCAGTAGTATAGGGGAGGGCGAAGAAGAGACCCAGTACTTC. Protein product: CASSIGEGEEETQYF.

The chain is built from TRBV6-1 and TRBJ1-5, with D uncertain. The V and J ends lost 3 bases and 3 bases respectively, with 9 bases between them. This CDR3 comprises 14 residues. From germline, CDR1 is MNHNS and CDR2 SASEGT. The chain's CDR3 is CASSDLGNNQPQHF. Here the CDR3 DNA reads TGTGCCAGCAGTGACCTGGGCAACAATCAGCCCCAGCATTTT.

The chain couples TRBV6-5 to TRBJ2-7, with 9 nucleotides matching TRBD1. The V and J ends lost 7 bases and 1 base, in that order; junction bases with no gene match: 5. The germline V gene encodes CDR1 MNHEY and CDR2 SVGAGI. This CDR3 contains 14 residues. CDR3 DNA sequence: TGTGCCAGCAAGGCGGGACAGGGATCCTACGAGCAGTACTTC. Protein: CASKAGQGSYEQYF.

This rearrangement joins TRBV15 to TRBJ2-7, with D hard to call. The CDR3 totals 15 residues. From germline, CDR1 is LNHNV and CDR2 YYDKDF (reference sequence). V lost 0 bases and J 3 bases, leaving 12 bases between the germline ends. CDR3 sequence (DNA): TGTGCCACCAGCAGAGATCACGAAGAGAACTACGAGCAGTACTTC. It codes for CATSRDHEENYEQYF.

The chain recombines TRBV7-9 with TRBJ1-4; D might be TRBD1 (6 bases). The CDR3 is made up of 15 amino acids. Germline CDR1 reads SEHNR; CDR2 reads FQNEAQ (reference sequence). V gave up 1 base and J gave up 10 bases, with 16 bases separating them. Written as DNA, the CDR3 is TGTGCCAGCAGCTTAGATACAGGGATAGGGTCAAAACTGTTTTTT. It is translated as CASSLDTGIGSKLFF.

This chain's CDR3 is CASSFGQGASGSLYEQYF. The CDR3 bases are TGCGCCAGCAGTTTCGGACAGGGGGCTAGCGGGAGCCTCTACGAGCAGTACTTC. The gene calls are TRBV5-1 and TRBJ2-7, with a tentative D call TRBD1 (11 bases). The CDR3 contains 18 residues. Looked up from germline, CDR1 is SGHRS and CDR2 is YFSETQ. Between the trimmed V and J ends, which lost 5 bases and 3 bases, there was a span of 27 bases.

V gene TRBV30 combines with J gene TRBJ2-1; possible D gene TRBD2, 5 bases. V lost 4 bases and J 8 bases, leaving 12 bases between the germline ends. Germline CDR1 reads GTSNPN; CDR2 reads SVGIG (reference sequence). The CDR3 loop spans 12 amino acids. The CDR3 bases are TGTGCCTGGAATCCCTACGGGGATGAGCAGTTCTTC. As protein: CAWNPYGDEQFF.